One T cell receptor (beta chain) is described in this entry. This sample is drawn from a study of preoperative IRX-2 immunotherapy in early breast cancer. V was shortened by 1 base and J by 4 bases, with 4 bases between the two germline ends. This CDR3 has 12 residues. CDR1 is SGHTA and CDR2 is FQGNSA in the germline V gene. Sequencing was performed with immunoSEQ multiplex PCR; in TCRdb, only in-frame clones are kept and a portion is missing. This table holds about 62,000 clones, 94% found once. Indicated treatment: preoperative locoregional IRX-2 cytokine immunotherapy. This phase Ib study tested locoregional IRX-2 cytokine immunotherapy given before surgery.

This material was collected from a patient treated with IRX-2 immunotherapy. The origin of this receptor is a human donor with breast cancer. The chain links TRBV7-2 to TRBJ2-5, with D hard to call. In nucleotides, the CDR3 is TGTGCCAGCAGCTTAGACGGAGAGACCCAGTACTTC. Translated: CASSLDGETQYF.